This is a list of T cell receptor beta chains from one sample in a study of blood T cell repertoires in COVID-19. Clones were sequenced by immunoSEQ multiplex PCR, and TCRdb holds only the in-frame ones, with some missing. In the table there are around 260,000 clones, about 85% of which are singletons. Specimen: peripheral blood. These receptors originate from a human donor with COVID-19, enrolled during active disease. The donor label of this sample is uncertain. Each CDR3 is given with its conserved first and last residue. D genes are given only for firm matches. Expanded clones are given a class, and other clones once, few, many or no size at all.

clone size: NA
D gene: TRBD2
V gene: TRBV7-3
CDR3 length: 15
J gene: TRBJ2-1
CDR3 protein: CASSFLAGDYNEQFF
CDR3 DNA: TGTGCCAGCAGCTTCTTAGCGGGAGACTACAATGAGCAGTTCTTC

clone size: NA
D gene: TRBD1
V gene: TRBV18
CDR3 length: 15
J gene: TRBJ1-3
CDR3 protein: CASSPPTGTGNTIYF
CDR3 DNA: TGTGCCAGCTCACCCCCGACAGGGACTGGAAACACCATATATTTT

clone size: NA
D gene: NA
V gene: TRBV24-1
CDR3 length: 14
J gene: TRBJ1-5
CDR3 protein: CATSKQGSNQPQHF
CDR3 DNA: TGTGCCACCAGTAAGCAGGGGAGCAATCAGCCCCAGCATTTT

clone size: once
D gene: TRBD1
V gene: TRBV5-5
CDR3 length: 16
J gene: TRBJ1-5
CDR3 protein: CASSLGTGRSGQPQHF
CDR3 DNA: TGTGCCAGCAGCCTAGGGACAGGGCGTTCGGGGCAGCCCCAGCATTTT

clone size: NA
D gene: TRBD1
V gene: TRBV2
CDR3 length: 16
J gene: TRBJ2-2
CDR3 protein: CASSVQGRLNTGELFF
CDR3 DNA: TGTGCCAGCAGTGTACAGGGGCGCCTTAACACCGGGGAGCTGTTTTTT

clone size: few
D gene: NA
V gene: TRBV5-1
CDR3 length: 13
J gene: TRBJ1-2
CDR3 protein: CASSVGGDYGYTF
CDR3 DNA: TGCGCCAGCAGCGTCGGAGGGGACTATGGCTACACCTTC

clone size: NA
D gene: NA
V gene: TRBV28
CDR3 length: 14
J gene: TRBJ1-2
CDR3 protein: CASTPGGRNYGYTF
CDR3 DNA: TGTGCCAGCACCCCAGGAGGCCGAAACTATGGCTACACCTTC

clone size: once
D gene: TRBD1
V gene: TRBV28
CDR3 length: 13
J gene: TRBJ1-2
CDR3 protein: CASNSGTGVGYTF
CDR3 DNA: TGTGCCAGCAATTCCGGGACAGGCGTTGGCTACACCTTC

clone size: NA
D gene: NA
V gene: TRBV30
CDR3 length: 14
J gene: TRBJ1-2
CDR3 protein: CAWIPDRFNYGYTF
CDR3 DNA: TGTGCCTGGATACCCGACAGATTTAACTATGGCTACACCTTC

clone size: NA
D gene: TRBD2
V gene: TRBV9
CDR3 length: 14
J gene: TRBJ2-4
CDR3 protein: CASSVGEGRNIQYF
CDR3 DNA: TGTGCCAGCAGCGTGGGGGAGGGCCGGAACATTCAGTACTTC

clone size: NA
D gene: NA
V gene: TRBV30
CDR3 length: 16
J gene: TRBJ2-2
CDR3 protein: CAWVSTPGQLTGELFF
CDR3 DNA: TGTGCCTGGGTATCGACGCCCGGACAGCTCACCGGGGAGCTGTTTTTT

clone size: NA
D gene: NA
V gene: TRBV27
CDR3 length: 15
J gene: TRBJ2-7
CDR3 protein: CASSLSGGTGYEQYF
CDR3 DNA: TGTGCCAGCAGTTTATCCGGGGGAACGGGATACGAGCAGTACTTC

clone size: NA
D gene: NA
V gene: TRBV11-3
CDR3 length: 15
J gene: TRBJ2-7
CDR3 protein: CASSPGNSVSYEQYF
CDR3 DNA: TGTGCCAGCAGCCCCGGGAATAGCGTCTCCTACGAGCAGTACTTC

clone size: NA
D gene: TRBD1
V gene: TRBV28
CDR3 length: 13
J gene: TRBJ2-7
CDR3 protein: CASRTGAGYEQYF
CDR3 DNA: TGTGCCAGCAGAACAGGGGCCGGCTACGAGCAGTACTTC

clone size: NA
D gene: NA
V gene: TRBV27
CDR3 length: 15
J gene: TRBJ1-6
CDR3 protein: CASSLLQGLLSPLHF
CDR3 DNA: TGTGCCAGCAGTTTACTACAGGGCCTTCTTTCACCCCTCCACTTT

clone size: few
D gene: NA
V gene: TRBV11-2
CDR3 length: 14
J gene: TRBJ2-1
CDR3 protein: CASSQRASYNEQFF
CDR3 DNA: TGTGCCAGCAGCCAGCGGGCGAGCTACAATGAGCAGTTCTTC

clone size: many
D gene: NA
V gene: TRBV28
CDR3 length: 16
J gene: TRBJ2-1
CDR3 protein: CASSLDDSLTYNEQFF
CDR3 DNA: TGTGCCAGCAGTTTAGACGACTCGCTTACCTACAATGAGCAGTTCTTC

clone size: NA
D gene: TRBD2
V gene: TRBV7-2
CDR3 length: 13
J gene: TRBJ2-7
CDR3 protein: CASSLAASYEQYF
CDR3 DNA: TGTGCCAGCAGCCTAGCGGCCTCCTACGAGCAGTACTTC

clone size: NA
D gene: TRBD1
V gene: TRBV15
CDR3 length: 15
J gene: TRBJ1-4
CDR3 protein: CATSRLGDRGEKLFF
CDR3 DNA: TGTGCCACCTCCCGATTGGGGGACAGGGGCGAAAAACTGTTTTTT

clone size: NA
D gene: TRBD2
V gene: TRBV5-4
CDR3 length: 15
J gene: TRBJ2-1
CDR3 protein: CASSSPGLAGNEQFF
CDR3 DNA: TGTGCCAGCAGCTCTCCGGGACTAGCTGGCAATGAGCAGTTCTTC

clone size: NA
D gene: NA
V gene: TRBV6-5
CDR3 length: 14
J gene: TRBJ2-7
CDR3 protein: CASYSPSDPIEQYF
CDR3 DNA: TGTGCCAGCTATTCCCCAAGCGACCCCATCGAGCAGTACTTC

clone size: NA
D gene: TRBD2
V gene: TRBV4-1
CDR3 length: 16
J gene: TRBJ2-3
CDR3 protein: CASSLLGTKPADTQYF
CDR3 DNA: TGCGCCAGCAGCCTCCTGGGGACTAAACCCGCAGATACGCAGTATTTT

clone size: NA
D gene: TRBD2
V gene: TRBV7-3
CDR3 length: 14
J gene: TRBJ2-1
CDR3 protein: CASSLSGGANEQFF
CDR3 DNA: TGTGCCAGCAGCTTATCGGGAGGGGCGAATGAGCAGTTCTTC

clone size: NA
D gene: TRBD2
V gene: TRBV5-8
CDR3 length: 15
J gene: TRBJ2-7
CDR3 protein: CASSTGGASTYEQYF
CDR3 DNA: TGTGCCAGCAGCACCGGGGGGGCCAGCACCTACGAGCAGTACTTC

clone size: NA
D gene: TRBD1
V gene: TRBV19
CDR3 length: 20
J gene: TRBJ2-6
CDR3 protein: CASSQFLYRDRVAGANVLTF
CDR3 DNA: TGTGCCAGTAGCCAATTTCTATACCGGGACAGGGTTGCTGGGGCCAACGTCCTGACTTTC

clone size: NA
D gene: TRBD1
V gene: TRBV19
CDR3 length: 13
J gene: TRBJ1-5
CDR3 protein: CASVDRVNQPQHF
CDR3 DNA: TGTGCCAGTGTAGACAGGGTGAATCAGCCCCAGCATTTT

clone size: NA
D gene: NA
V gene: TRBV12-3/TRBV12-4
CDR3 length: 13
J gene: TRBJ1-4
CDR3 protein: CASSLRGNEKLFF
CDR3 DNA: TGTGCCAGCAGTTTGCGGGGGAATGAAAAACTGTTTTTT

clone size: NA
D gene: TRBD2
V gene: TRBV3-1/TRBV3-2
CDR3 length: 17
J gene: TRBJ2-1
CDR3 protein: CASSPPGLAGVDNEQFF
CDR3 DNA: TGTGCCAGCAGCCCACCGGGACTAGCGGGAGTTGACAATGAGCAGTTCTTC

clone size: NA
D gene: NA
V gene: TRBV5-1
CDR3 length: 16
J gene: TRBJ2-2
CDR3 protein: CASSLEGQSNTGELFF
CDR3 DNA: TGCGCCAGCAGCTTGGAGGGACAATCGAACACCGGGGAGCTGTTTTTT

clone size: NA
D gene: TRBD1
V gene: TRBV3-1/TRBV3-2
CDR3 length: 16
J gene: TRBJ2-5
CDR3 protein: CASSSGTGSGGETQYF
CDR3 DNA: TGTGCCAGCTCTTCCGGGACAGGGTCAGGAGGGGAGACCCAGTACTTC

clone size: NA
D gene: NA
V gene: TRBV18
CDR3 length: 13
J gene: TRBJ2-3
CDR3 protein: CASTTGSPDTQYF
CDR3 DNA: TGTGCCAGCACCACAGGGTCGCCAGATACGCAGTATTTT

clone size: NA
D gene: TRBD1
V gene: TRBV4-3
CDR3 length: 17
J gene: TRBJ1-2
CDR3 protein: CASSQDTGAHWEIGYTF
CDR3 DNA: TGCGCCAGCAGCCAAGACACAGGGGCCCACTGGGAGATTGGCTACACCTTC

clone size: once
D gene: TRBD1
V gene: TRBV9
CDR3 length: 15
J gene: TRBJ2-7
CDR3 protein: CASSVGQGDSYEQYF
CDR3 DNA: TGTGCCAGCAGCGTAGGTCAGGGGGACTCCTACGAGCAGTACTTC

clone size: NA
D gene: NA
V gene: TRBV18
CDR3 length: 17
J gene: TRBJ2-3
CDR3 protein: CASSPAQGRVNTDTQYF
CDR3 DNA: TGTGCCAGCTCACCCGCCCAGGGGCGGGTGAACACAGATACGCAGTATTTT

clone size: NA
D gene: NA
V gene: TRBV6-5
CDR3 length: 13
J gene: TRBJ1-5
CDR3 protein: CASSYNEGTAQHF
CDR3 DNA: TGTGCCAGCAGTTACAATGAGGGTACTGCCCAGCATTTT

clone size: NA
D gene: TRBD1
V gene: TRBV5-4
CDR3 length: 16
J gene: TRBJ1-4
CDR3 protein: CASSPGQGTRNEKLFF
CDR3 DNA: TGTGCCAGCAGCCCAGGACAGGGGACAAGGAATGAAAAACTGTTTTTT

clone size: once
D gene: TRBD2
V gene: TRBV4-1
CDR3 length: 17
J gene: TRBJ2-5
CDR3 protein: CASSQKPSGSDQETQYF
CDR3 DNA: TGCGCCAGCAGCCAGAAACCTAGCGGGAGTGATCAAGAGACCCAGTACTTC

clone size: NA
D gene: NA
V gene: TRBV6-5
CDR3 length: 14
J gene: TRBJ1-4
CDR3 protein: CASRLGGGNEKLFF
CDR3 DNA: TGTGCCAGCAGGCTTGGCGGGGGTAATGAAAAACTGTTTTTT

clone size: NA
D gene: NA
V gene: TRBV19
CDR3 length: 14
J gene: TRBJ1-5
CDR3 protein: CASSTAGDDQPQHF
CDR3 DNA: TGTGCCAGTAGTACGGCGGGGGATGATCAGCCCCAGCATTTT

clone size: NA
D gene: TRBD2
V gene: TRBV2
CDR3 length: 17
J gene: TRBJ2-1
CDR3 protein: CASSVREGRTSYNEQFF
CDR3 DNA: TGTGCCAGCAGTGTGAGGGAGGGGAGGACATCCTACAATGAGCAGTTCTTC

clone size: NA
D gene: NA
V gene: TRBV6-5
CDR3 length: 13
J gene: TRBJ1-4
CDR3 protein: CASTSGENEKLFF
CDR3 DNA: TGTGCCAGCACCTCCGGGGAAAATGAAAAACTGTTTTTT